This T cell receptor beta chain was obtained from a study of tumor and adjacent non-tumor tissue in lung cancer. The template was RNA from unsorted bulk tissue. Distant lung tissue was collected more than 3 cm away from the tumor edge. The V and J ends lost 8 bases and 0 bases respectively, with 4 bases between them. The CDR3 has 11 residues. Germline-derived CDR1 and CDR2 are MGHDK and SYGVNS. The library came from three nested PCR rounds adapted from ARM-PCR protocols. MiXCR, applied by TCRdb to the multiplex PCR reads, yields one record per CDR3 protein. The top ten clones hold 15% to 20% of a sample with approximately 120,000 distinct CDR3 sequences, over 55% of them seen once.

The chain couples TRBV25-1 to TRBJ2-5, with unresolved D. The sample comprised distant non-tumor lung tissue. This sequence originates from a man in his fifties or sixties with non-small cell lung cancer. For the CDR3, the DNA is TGTGCCAGCGAGTACCAAGAGACCCAGTACTTC. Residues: CASEYQETQYF. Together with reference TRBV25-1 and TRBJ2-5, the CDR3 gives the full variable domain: EADIYQTPRYLVIGTGKKITLECSQTMGHDKMYWYQQDPGMELHLIHYSYGVNSTEKGDLSSESTVSRIRTEHFPLTLESARPSHTSQYLCASEYQETQYFGPGTRLLVL.